This T cell receptor beta chain comes out of a study of cytomegalovirus exposure and HLA in healthy donors. The overall study: Ancestry clustering placed 70% to 90% of a few hundred genotyped donors in the Caucasian-associated cluster. Overall study findings and caveats: Further analysis, carried out later, found HLA-associated TCR beta chains more clonally expanded than equally common other chains. In an earlier analysis, productive rearrangement rates for most beta V segments clustered near 87% or 30%.

This PCR relied on a set of 60 Vbeta primers and 13 Jbeta primers. Some clones are missing from TCRdb's copy, which holds only in-frame ones; the method was immunoSEQ multiplex PCR. Its table lists some 140,000 clones. Germline CDR1 MDHEN, CDR2 SYDVKM. Trimming left V 1 base short and J 3 bases short, with 4 bases between. The CDR3 totals 12 residues. As regards this clone: Antigen specificity is unknown.

Material: PBMCs. This TCR derives from a woman aged 55-70 years in good health and CMV-seronegative. The gene calls are TRBV28 and TRBJ2-7; no definite D call. The CDR3 spells CASSLSFYEQYF. CDR3 bases: TGTGCCAGCAGTTTATCTTTCTACGAGCAGTACTTC.